Listed below are T cell receptor beta chains from one sample, sequenced in a study of T cell changes during pregnancy in multiple sclerosis. Profiled with immunoSEQ multiplex PCR; TCRdb holds only in-frame clones, not every one. Of around 62,000 clones listed, 90% are singletons. This material consisted of peripheral blood, taken in the second trimester of pregnancy. All receptors come from a female donor in good health, enrolled as a control in a pregnancy study. The CDR3 runs from the conserved cysteine through the conserved F or W. A D gene is named only where the DNA matches it firmly. Clone size is shown for a subset of rows, as once, few, many or a class of expanded clone.

size	V	J	D	CDR3	DNA
NA	TRBV7-9	TRBJ2-5	NA	CASTLTPAALSRETQYF	TGTGCCAGCACCTTAACGCCCGCGGCCCTGTCGAGAGAGACCCAGTACTTC
NA	TRBV6-4	TRBJ2-1	TRBD2	CASSDSVAGGNNEQFF	TGTGCCAGCAGTGACTCAGTAGCGGGGGGAAACAATGAGCAGTTCTTC
NA	TRBV6-4	TRBJ2-2	TRBD2	CASSEAETSPGELFF	TGTGCCAGCAGTGAGGCTGAGACTAGCCCCGGGGAGCTGTTTTTT
NA	TRBV5-6	TRBJ2-1	TRBD2	CASSLGTSGRNEQFF	TGTGCCAGCAGCCTAGGGACTAGCGGGCGGAATGAGCAGTTCTTC
NA	TRBV6-5	TRBJ1-2	NA	CASRRGGEDYTF	TGTGCCAGCAGAAGGGGAGGGGAAGACTACACCTTC
NA	TRBV9	TRBJ2-3	NA	CASSVGGLSTDTQYF	TGTGCCAGCAGCGTAGGGGGACTCAGCACAGATACGCAGTATTTT
NA	TRBV7-3	TRBJ2-2	TRBD2	CASSPLSGGAPGELFF	TGTGCCAGCAGCCCACTTAGCGGGGGGGCCCCCGGGGAGCTGTTTTTT
NA	TRBV6-1	TRBJ2-3	TRBD1	CAIDRGSTDTQYF	TGTGCCATCGACAGGGGTAGCACAGATACGCAGTATTTT
NA	TRBV19	TRBJ1-1	NA	CASSVTGTPNTEAFF	TGTGCCAGTAGTGTTACCGGGACACCGAACACTGAAGCTTTCTTT
NA	TRBV14	TRBJ1-1	NA	CASSLFPFGSRAEAFF	TGTGCCAGCAGCCTCTTCCCGTTTGGGAGTCGCGCTGAAGCTTTCTTT
NA	TRBV20-1	TRBJ2-7	NA	CSAFQGYEQYF	TGCAGTGCTTTCCAGGGATACGAGCAGTACTTC
NA	TRBV7-2	TRBJ1-2	NA	CASSSQGGNYGYTF	TGTGCCAGCAGTTCCCAAGGGGGTAACTATGGCTACACCTTC
once	TRBV18	TRBJ1-2	NA	CASSPKSGENYGYTF	TGTGCCAGCTCACCAAAGTCAGGGGAAAACTATGGCTACACCTTC
NA	TRBV6-9	TRBJ2-3	NA	CASSYPDAPQRLTQYF	TGTGCCAGCAGTTACCCCGACGCCCCACAGCGGTTAACGCAGTATTTT
NA	TRBV4-1	TRBJ1-4	NA	CASSHAIVIATNEKLFF	TGCGCCAGCAGCCACGCCATAGTCATTGCAACTAATGAAAAACTGTTTTTT
NA	TRBV5-6	TRBJ2-1	NA	CASSLPTNSYNEQFF	TGTGCCAGCAGCTTGCCAACTAACTCCTACAATGAGCAGTTCTTC
NA	TRBV11-2	TRBJ1-1	NA	CASSSIRGRANTEAFF	TGTGCCAGCAGCTCGATTAGAGGGCGGGCGAACACTGAAGCTTTCTTT